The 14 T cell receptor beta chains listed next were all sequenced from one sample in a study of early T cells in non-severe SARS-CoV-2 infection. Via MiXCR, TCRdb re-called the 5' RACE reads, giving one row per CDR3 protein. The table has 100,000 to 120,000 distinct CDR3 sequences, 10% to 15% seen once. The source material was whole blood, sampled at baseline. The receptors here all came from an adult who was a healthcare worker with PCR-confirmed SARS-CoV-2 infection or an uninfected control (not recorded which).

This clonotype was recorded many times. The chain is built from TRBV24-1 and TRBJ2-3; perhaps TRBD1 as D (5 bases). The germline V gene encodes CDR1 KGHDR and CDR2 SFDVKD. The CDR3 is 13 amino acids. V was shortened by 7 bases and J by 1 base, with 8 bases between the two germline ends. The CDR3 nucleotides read TGTGCCACCAGGGACACCCGCACAGATACGCAGTATTTT. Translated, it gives CATRDTRTDTQYF.

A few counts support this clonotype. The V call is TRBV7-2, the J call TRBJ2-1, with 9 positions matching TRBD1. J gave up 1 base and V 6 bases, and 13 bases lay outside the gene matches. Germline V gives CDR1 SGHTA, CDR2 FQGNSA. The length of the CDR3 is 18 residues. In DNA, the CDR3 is TGTGCCAGCAGACCGGGACAGGGTCAACCCGGATCCTACAATGAGCAGTTCTTC. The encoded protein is CASRPGQGQPGSYNEQFF. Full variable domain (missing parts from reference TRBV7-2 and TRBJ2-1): GAGVSQSPSNKVTEKGKDVELRCDPISGHTALYWYRQSLGQGLEFLIYFQGNSAPDKSGLPSDRFSAERTGGSVSTLTIQRTQQEDSAVYLCASRPGQGQPGSYNEQFFGPGTRLTVL.

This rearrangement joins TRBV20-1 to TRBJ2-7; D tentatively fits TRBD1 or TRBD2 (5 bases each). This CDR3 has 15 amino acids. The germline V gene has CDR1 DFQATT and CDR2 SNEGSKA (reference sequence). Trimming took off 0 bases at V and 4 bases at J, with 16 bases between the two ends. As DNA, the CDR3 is TGCAGTGCTAGAGATTCCTGGGGGAGTAGTTACGAGCAGTACTTC. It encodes CSARDSWGSSYEQYF.

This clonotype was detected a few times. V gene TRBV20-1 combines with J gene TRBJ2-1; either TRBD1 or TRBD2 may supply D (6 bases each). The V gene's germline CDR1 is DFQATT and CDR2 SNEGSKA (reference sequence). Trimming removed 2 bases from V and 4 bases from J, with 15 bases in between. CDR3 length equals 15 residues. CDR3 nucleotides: TGCAGTGCTAGACCTACTAGAGGGGGGTACAATGAGCAGTTCTTC. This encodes CSARPTRGGYNEQFF.

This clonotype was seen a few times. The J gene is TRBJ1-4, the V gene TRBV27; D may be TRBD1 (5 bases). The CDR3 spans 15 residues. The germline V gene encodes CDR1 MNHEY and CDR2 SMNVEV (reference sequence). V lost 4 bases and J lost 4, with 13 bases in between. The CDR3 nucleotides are TGTGCCAGCAGTTCAAGACAGCAGTTTAATGAAAAACTGTTTTTT. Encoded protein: CASSSRQQFNEKLFF.

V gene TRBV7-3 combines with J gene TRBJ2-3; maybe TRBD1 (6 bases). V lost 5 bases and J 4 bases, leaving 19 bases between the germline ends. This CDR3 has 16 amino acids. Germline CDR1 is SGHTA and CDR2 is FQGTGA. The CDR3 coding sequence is TGTGCCAGCAGCCCTCCCGGGACCGAGGGGGCAGATACGCAGTATTTT. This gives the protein CASSPPGTEGADTQYF.

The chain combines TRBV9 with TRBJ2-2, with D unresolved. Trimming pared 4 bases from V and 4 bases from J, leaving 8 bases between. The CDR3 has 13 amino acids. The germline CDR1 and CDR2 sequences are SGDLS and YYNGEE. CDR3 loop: CASSSQGTGELFF. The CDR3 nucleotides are TGTGCCAGCAGCTCCCAAGGCACCGGGGAGCTGTTTTTT.

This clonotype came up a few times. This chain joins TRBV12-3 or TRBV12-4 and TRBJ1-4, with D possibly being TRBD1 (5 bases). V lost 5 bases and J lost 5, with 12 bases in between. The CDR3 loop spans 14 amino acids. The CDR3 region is CASSPGTGNEKLFF. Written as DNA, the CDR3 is TGTGCCAGCAGTCCGGGGACGGGGAATGAAAAACTGTTTTTT.

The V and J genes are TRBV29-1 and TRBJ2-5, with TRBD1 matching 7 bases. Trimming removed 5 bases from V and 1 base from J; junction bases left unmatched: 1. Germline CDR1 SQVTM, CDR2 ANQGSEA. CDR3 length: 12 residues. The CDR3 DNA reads TGCAGCGTTTCAGGGGGCCAAGAGACCCAGTACTTC. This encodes CSVSGGQETQYF.

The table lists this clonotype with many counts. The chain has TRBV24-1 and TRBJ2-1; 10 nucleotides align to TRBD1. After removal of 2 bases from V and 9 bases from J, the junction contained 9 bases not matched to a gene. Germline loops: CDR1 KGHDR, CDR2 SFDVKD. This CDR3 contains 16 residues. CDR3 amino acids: CATSDSDRGRIGEQFF. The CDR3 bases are TGTGCCACCAGTGATTCAGACAGGGGGCGCATAGGTGAGCAGTTCTTC.

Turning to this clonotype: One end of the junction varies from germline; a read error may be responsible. The CDR3 loop is CSVKDILGYGAFF. The CDR3 bases are TGCAGCGTTAAAGACATTCTCGGCTATGGGGCTTTCTTT. The chain uses TRBV29-1 and TRBJ1-1; no clear D gene. Germline CDR1 is SQVTM and CDR2 is ANQGSEA. The CDR3 runs to 13 residues.

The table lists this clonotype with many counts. DNA for the CDR3: TGCGCCAGCAGCTTAACGGGGATCAGCAATCAGCCCCAGCATTTT. Amino acid sequence: CASSLTGISNQPQHF. The V and J genes are TRBV5-1 and TRBJ1-5; D is uncertain. The CDR3 consists of 15 residues. The germline V gene has CDR1 SGHRS and CDR2 YFSETQ. The ends were cut back, 2 bases at V and 1 base at J, with 10 bases in the middle. The complete variable domain, with remaining parts taken from reference TRBV5-1 and TRBJ1-5, reads KAGVTQTPRYLIKTRGQQVTLSCSPISGHRSVSWYQQTPGQGLQFLFEYFSETQRNKGNFPGRFSGRQFSNSRSEMNVSTLELGDSALYLCASSLTGISNQPQHFGDGTRLSIL.

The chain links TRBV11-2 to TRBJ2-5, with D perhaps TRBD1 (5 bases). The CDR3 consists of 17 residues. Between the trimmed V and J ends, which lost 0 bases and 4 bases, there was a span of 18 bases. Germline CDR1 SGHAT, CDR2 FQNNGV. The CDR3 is CASSLDYVQGGSETQYF. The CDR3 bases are TGTGCCAGCAGCTTAGATTACGTGCAGGGTGGTTCAGAGACCCAGTACTTC.

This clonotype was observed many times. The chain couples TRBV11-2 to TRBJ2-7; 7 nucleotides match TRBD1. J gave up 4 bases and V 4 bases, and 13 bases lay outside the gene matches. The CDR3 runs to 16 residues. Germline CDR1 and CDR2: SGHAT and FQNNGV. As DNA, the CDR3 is TGTGCCAGCAGCTCGAGGCCGGAGGCAGGGGGTTACGAGCAGTACTTC. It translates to CASSSRPEAGGYEQYF.